The 4 T cell receptor beta chains in this list originate from one sample, sequenced in a study of human T cells and chemical hapten exposure (dated by TCRdb to the early 2020s). Taken with the paper, the label for time point translates to: healthy volunteer bleed at 2 weeks. Unfractionated whole blood was collected in Tempus Blood RNA tubes, and total RNA was extracted from that blood. The protocol used for the library was RACE. Sequencing instrument: NextSeq 500. TCRdb passed the public sequencing reads through fastp at Q25 and MiXCR, retaining productive beta sequences. One record per CDR3 amino acid sequence lists the most common genes and DNA. This sample holds about 47,000 distinct CDR3 sequences; 4% to 4.5% were observed only once. Clones ranked in the top ten supply 5.8% of the sample. The source material was whole blood. The receptor source for this set is a human donor in good health. Some clones in this sample may be carry-over from other donors' samples.

This clonotype occurred a few times. The chain is built from TRBV5-1 and TRBJ2-3; possible D gene TRBD1, 6 bases. The CDR3 totals 15 residues. Germline CDR1 and CDR2: SGHRS and YFSETQ. Trimming removed 0 bases at V and 3 bases at J, with 11 bases between. The CDR3 DNA sequence: TGCGCCAGCAGCTTGGAAGTAGGACAGACAGATACGCAGTATTTT. Its translation is CASSLEVGQTDTQYF.

The V gene is TRBV28, the J gene TRBJ2-1; the D is unclear. The CDR3 loop spans 11 amino acids. Trimming pared 5 bases from V and 3 bases from J, leaving 2 bases between. Germline-derived CDR1 and CDR2 are MDHEN and SYDVKM. CDR3: CASSNYNEQFF. The CDR3 nucleotides are TGTGCCAGCAGTAACTACAATGAGCAGTTCTTC.

This clonotype was observed a few times. This chain joins TRBV12-3 or TRBV12-4 and TRBJ1-1; 7 bases align to TRBD1. V dropped 3 bases and J dropped 4; count of bases not matched to a gene: 8. This CDR3 is built from 15 residues. CDR3 sequence reads: CASSFPGQYGTEAFF. The CDR3 DNA reads as TGTGCCAGCAGTTTTCCGGGACAGTACGGCACTGAAGCTTTCTTT.

In this sample, this clonotype turned up many times. This chain joins TRBV30 and TRBJ2-2; D unresolved. With 5 bases removed from V and 1 base from J, the gap between germline ends came to 11 bases. Germline CDR1 reads GTSNPN; CDR2 reads SVGIG (reference sequence). The CDR3 contains 14 residues. The CDR3 nucleotides read TGTGCCTGGGTGCATGGGGAGAACACCGGGGAGCTGTTTTTT. Protein: CAWVHGENTGELFF.